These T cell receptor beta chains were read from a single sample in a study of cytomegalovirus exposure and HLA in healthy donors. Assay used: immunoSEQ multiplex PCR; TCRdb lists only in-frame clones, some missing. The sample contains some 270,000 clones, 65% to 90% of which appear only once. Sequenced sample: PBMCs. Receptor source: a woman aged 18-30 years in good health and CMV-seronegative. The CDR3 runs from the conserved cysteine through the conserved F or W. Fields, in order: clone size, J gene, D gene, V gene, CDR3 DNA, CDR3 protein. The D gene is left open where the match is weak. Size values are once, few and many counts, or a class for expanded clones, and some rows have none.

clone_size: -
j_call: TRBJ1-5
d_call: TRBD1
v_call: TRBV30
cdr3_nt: TGTGCCTGGAGTGACACAACAGGGGATCAGCCCCAGCATTTT
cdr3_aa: CAWSDTTGDQPQHF

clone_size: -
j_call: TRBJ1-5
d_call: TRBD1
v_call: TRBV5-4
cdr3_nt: TGTGCCAGCAGCCTCCGGACAGGGAATAACGATCAGCCCCAGCATTTT
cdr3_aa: CASSLRTGNNDQPQHF

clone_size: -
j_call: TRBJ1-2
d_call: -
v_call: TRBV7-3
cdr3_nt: TGTGCCAGCAGCTTAAGGGCAGACCCAAGGGGTAACTATGGCTACACCTTC
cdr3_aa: CASSLRADPRGNYGYTF

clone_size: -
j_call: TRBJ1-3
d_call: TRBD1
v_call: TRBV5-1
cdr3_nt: TGCGCCAGCAGCTTGGGAGGGACAGGGGCTGGAAACACCATATATTTT
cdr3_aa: CASSLGGTGAGNTIYF

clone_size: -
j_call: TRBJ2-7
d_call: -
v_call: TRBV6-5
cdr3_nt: TGTGCCAGCAGTTACTCACAGGGAGCCTACGAGCAGTACTTC
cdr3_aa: CASSYSQGAYEQYF

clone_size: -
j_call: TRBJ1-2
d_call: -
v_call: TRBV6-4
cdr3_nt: TGTGCCAGCAGTGACTCGAATCGGTATGGCTACACCTTC
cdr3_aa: CASSDSNRYGYTF

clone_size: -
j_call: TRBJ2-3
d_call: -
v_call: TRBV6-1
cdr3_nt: TGTGCCAGCAGTGCGTTCGGGGGCACAGATACGCAGTATTTT
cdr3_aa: CASSAFGGTDTQYF

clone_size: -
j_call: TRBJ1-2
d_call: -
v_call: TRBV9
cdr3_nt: TGTGCCAGCAGCGTAGGTCAACGGTCCTCTGGCTACACCTTC
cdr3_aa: CASSVGQRSSGYTF

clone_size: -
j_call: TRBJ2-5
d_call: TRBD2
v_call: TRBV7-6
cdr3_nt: TGTGCCAGCAGCTCTGGGGGGGACCAGTACTTC
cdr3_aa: CASSSGGDQYF

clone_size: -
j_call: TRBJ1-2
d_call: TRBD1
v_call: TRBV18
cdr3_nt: TGTGCCAGCGGCCTGAGGGACAGAAACTATGGCTACACCTTC
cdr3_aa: CASGLRDRNYGYTF

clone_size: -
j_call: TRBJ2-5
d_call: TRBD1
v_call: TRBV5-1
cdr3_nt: TGCGCCAGCAGCCCAGGACAGGGGGCGGCAAGGGCCCAGTACTTC
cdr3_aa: CASSPGQGAARAQYF

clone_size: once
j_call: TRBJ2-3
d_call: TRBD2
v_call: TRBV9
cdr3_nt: TGTGCCAGCAGCGCACGGACTAGCAGCACAGATACGCAGTATTTT
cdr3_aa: CASSARTSSTDTQYF

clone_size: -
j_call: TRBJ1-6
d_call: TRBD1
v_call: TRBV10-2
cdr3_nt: TGCGCCAGCAGCCCCGGGACAGGCGGTTATTCACCCCTCCACTTT
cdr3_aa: CASSPGTGGYSPLHF

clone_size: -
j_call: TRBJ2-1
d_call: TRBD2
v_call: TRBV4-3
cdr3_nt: TGCGCCAGCAGCCAAGCGGGGACTAGCGGCTACAATGAGCAGTTCTTC
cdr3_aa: CASSQAGTSGYNEQFF

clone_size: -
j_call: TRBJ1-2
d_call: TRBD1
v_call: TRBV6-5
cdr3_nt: TGTGCCAGCAGTTGGGGGGGACAGGACTATGGCTACACCTTC
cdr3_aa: CASSWGGQDYGYTF

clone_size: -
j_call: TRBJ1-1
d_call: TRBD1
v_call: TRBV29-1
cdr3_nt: TGCAGCGTTCCGACTGCAGGGGGCTCGGTGAACACTGAAGCTTTCTTT
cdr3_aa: CSVPTAGGSVNTEAFF

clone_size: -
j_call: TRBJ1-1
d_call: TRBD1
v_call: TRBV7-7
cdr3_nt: TGTGCCAGCAGCCTGACAGGGCTGAACACTGAAGCTTTCTTT
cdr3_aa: CASSLTGLNTEAFF

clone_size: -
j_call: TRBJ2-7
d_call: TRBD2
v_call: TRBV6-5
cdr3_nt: TGTGCCAGCAAAGCTAGCGGGGGGCTAACCTACGAGCAGTACTTC
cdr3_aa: CASKASGGLTYEQYF

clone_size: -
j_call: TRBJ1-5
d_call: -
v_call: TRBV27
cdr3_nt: TGTGCCAGCAGTTATTATAGCAATCAGCCCCAGCATTTT
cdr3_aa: CASSYYSNQPQHF

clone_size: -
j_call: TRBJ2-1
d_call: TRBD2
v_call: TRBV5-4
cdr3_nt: TGTGCCAGCAGCCCGGGACTAGCGGGAGTTGGCAATGAGCAGTTCTTC
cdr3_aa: CASSPGLAGVGNEQFF

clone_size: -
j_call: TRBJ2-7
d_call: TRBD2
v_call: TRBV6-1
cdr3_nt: TGTGCCAGCACTCTAAATACTAGCGGTGGACGCGAGCAGTACTTC
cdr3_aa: CASTLNTSGGREQYF

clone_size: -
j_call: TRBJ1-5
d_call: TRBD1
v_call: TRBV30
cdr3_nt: TGTGCCTGGAATAGAGGGGGCCTGGGGCAGCCCCAGCATTTT
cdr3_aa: CAWNRGGLGQPQHF

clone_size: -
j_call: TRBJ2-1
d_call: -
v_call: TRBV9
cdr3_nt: TGTGCCAGCAGCGTAGTCGGGGATCCCTACAATGAGCAGTTCTTC
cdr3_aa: CASSVVGDPYNEQFF

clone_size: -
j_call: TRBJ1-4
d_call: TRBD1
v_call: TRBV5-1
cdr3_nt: TGCGCCAGCAGCCCCCAGTCAGGGGGCGGTAATGAAAAACTGTTTTTT
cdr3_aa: CASSPQSGGGNEKLFF

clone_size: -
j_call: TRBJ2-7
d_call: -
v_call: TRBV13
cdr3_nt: TGTGCCAGCAGCCCAACACCGGCCGCCCGGGGGGAGCAGTACTTC
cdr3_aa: CASSPTPAARGEQYF

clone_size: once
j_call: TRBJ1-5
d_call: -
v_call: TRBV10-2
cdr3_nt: TGCGCCAGCAGAGGGGGTCGACAGCCCCAGCATTTT
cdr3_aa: CASRGGRQPQHF

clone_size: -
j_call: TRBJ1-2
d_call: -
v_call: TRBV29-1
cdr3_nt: TGCAGCGTTCGTGTGCCAGGGAGGAACTATGGCTACACCTTC
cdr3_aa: CSVRVPGRNYGYTF

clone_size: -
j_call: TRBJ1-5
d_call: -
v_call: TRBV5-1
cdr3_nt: TGCGCCAGCAGTCCGGACCAGGGGAGCAATCAGCCCCAGCATTTT
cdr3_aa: CASSPDQGSNQPQHF

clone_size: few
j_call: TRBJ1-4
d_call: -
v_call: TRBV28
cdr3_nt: TGTGCCAGCAGTTTCCGGGAGACTATAGGGGAAAAACTGTTTTTT
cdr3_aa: CASSFRETIGEKLFF

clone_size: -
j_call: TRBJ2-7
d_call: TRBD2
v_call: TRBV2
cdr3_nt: TGTGCCAGCAGTGAAGTAGGGCGGGAGGGATACGAGCAGTACTTC
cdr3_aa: CASSEVGREGYEQYF

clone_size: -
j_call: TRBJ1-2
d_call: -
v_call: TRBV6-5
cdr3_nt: TGTGCCAGCAGTACCCGACACCTCTATGGCTACACCTTC
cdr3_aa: CASSTRHLYGYTF

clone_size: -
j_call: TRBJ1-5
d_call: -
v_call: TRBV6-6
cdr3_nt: TGTGCCAGCAACTGGTGGGCCAACCGACCCAATCAGCCCCAGCATTTT
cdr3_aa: CASNWWANRPNQPQHF

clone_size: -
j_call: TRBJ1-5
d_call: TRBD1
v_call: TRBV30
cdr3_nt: TGTGCCTGGAACCTACAGGGGATCGATCAGCCCCAGCATTTT
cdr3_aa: CAWNLQGIDQPQHF

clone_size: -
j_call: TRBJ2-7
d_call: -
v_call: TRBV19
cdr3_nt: TGTGCCAGTAGCATCGGACACCCAGGCTACGAGCAGTACTTC
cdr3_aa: CASSIGHPGYEQYF

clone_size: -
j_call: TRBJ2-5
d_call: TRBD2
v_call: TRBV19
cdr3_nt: TGTGCCAGTAGGCTAGCGGGGGAAGAGACCCAGTACTTC
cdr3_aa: CASRLAGEETQYF

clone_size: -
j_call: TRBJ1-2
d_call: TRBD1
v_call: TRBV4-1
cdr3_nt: TGCGCCAGCAGAAGGTTGGCAGGGGGCGCGGTGGACTATGGCTACACCTTC
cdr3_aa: CASRRLAGGAVDYGYTF

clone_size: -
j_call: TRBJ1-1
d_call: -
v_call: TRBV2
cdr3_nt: TGTGCCAGCAGTCCACAGAACACTGAAGCTTTCTTT
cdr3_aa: CASSPQNTEAFF

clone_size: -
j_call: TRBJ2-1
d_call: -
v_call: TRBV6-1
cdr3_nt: TGTGCCAGCAGTGAGTTCTCCGGGAGCTCCTACAATGAGCAGTTCTTC
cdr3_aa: CASSEFSGSSYNEQFF

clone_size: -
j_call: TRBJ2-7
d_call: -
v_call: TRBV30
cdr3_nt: TGTGCCTGGCGGGACAAATCCTACGAGCAGTACTTC
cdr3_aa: CAWRDKSYEQYF

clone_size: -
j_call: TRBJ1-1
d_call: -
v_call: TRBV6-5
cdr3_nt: TGTGCCAGCAGTTACGCCAGGGTGAGCACTGAAGCTTTCTTT
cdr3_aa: CASSYARVSTEAFF

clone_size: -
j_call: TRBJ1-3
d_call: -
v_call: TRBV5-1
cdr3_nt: TGCGCCAGCAGCTCAGTACGGGGATATTTT
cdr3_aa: CASSSVRGYF

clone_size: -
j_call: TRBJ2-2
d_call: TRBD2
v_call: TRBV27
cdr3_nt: TGTGCCAGCAGTTCCGGCGTAGCGGGAAACACCGGGGAGCTGTTTTTT
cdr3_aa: CASSSGVAGNTGELFF

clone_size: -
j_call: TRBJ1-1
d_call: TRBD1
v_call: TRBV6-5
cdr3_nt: TGTGCCAGCAGTTACTCGAAGGGCGCAGGGGGCACTGAAGCTTTCTTT
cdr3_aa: CASSYSKGAGGTEAFF

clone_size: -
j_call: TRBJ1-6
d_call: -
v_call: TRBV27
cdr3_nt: TGTGCCAGCAGTTCTCAGGGGACCTTTATTAATTCACCCCTCCACTTT
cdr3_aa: CASSSQGTFINSPLHF

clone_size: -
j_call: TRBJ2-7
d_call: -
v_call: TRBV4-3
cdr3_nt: TGCGCCAGCAGCCAAGGTGGAGTCGAGCAGTACTTC
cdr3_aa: CASSQGGVEQYF

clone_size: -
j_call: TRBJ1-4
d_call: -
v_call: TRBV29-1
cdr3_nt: TGCAGCGCTACGAATCCAGGGGTTCTAGATGAAAAACTGTTTTTT
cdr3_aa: CSATNPGVLDEKLFF

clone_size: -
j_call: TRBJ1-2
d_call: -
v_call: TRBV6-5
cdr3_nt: TGTGCCAGCAGTTACTCGTGGCGGGACGGAGGCTACACCTTC
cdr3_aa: CASSYSWRDGGYTF

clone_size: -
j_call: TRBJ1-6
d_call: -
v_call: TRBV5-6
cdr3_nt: TGTGCCAGCAGCCCCCGGCCAGGGATTAATTCACCCCTCCACTTT
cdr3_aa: CASSPRPGINSPLHF

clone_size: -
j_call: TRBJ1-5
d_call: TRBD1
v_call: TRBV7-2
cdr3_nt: TGTGCCAGCAGCTTAGCCGGGACAGGATACAATCAGCCCCAGCATTTT
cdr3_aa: CASSLAGTGYNQPQHF

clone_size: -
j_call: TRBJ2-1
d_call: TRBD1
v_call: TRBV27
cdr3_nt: TGTGCCAGCAGTCCACCCCCGACAGGGTACAATGAGCAGTTCTTC
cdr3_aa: CASSPPPTGYNEQFF

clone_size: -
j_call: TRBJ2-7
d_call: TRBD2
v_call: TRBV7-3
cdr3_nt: TGTGCCAGCAGCTTAACCTCTTCAGGCGGGGGTTTCTACGAGCAGTACTTC
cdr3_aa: CASSLTSSGGGFYEQYF

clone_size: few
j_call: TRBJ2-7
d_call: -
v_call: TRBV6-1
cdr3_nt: TGTGCCACCTTGAAGGCCTCGCGACTAGGGGAGCAGTACTTC
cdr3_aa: CATLKASRLGEQYF

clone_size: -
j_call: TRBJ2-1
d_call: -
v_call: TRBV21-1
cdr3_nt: TGTGCCAGCAGCCCAGGGGGGACTAGCGCATTCAGCTCCTACAATGAGCAGTTCTTC
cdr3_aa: CASSPGGTSAFSSYNEQFF

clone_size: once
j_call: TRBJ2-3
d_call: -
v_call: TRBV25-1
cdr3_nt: TGTGCCAGCAAGTCCGGTAGCACAGATACGCAGTATTTT
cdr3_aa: CASKSGSTDTQYF